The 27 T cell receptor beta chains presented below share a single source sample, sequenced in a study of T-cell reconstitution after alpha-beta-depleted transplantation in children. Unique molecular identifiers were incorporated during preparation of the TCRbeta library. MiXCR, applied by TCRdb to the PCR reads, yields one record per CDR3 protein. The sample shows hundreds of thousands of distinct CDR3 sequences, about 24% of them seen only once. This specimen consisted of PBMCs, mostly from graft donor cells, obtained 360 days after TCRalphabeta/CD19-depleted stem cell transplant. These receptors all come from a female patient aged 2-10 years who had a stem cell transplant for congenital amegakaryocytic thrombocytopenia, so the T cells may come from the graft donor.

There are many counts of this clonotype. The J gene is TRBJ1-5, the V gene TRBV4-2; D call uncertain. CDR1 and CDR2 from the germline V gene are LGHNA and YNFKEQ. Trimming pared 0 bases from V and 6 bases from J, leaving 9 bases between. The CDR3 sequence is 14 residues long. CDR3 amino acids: CASSQEGGGQPQHF. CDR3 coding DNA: TGTGCCAGCAGCCAAGAAGGCGGAGGTCAGCCCCAGCATTTT.

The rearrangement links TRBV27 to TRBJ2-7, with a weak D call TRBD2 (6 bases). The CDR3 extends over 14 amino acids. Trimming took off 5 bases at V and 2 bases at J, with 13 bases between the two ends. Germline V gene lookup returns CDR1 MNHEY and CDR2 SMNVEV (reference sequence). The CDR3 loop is CASSNRGGAYEQYF. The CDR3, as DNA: TGTGCCAGCAGTAATCGGGGCGGGGCCTACGAGCAGTACTTC.

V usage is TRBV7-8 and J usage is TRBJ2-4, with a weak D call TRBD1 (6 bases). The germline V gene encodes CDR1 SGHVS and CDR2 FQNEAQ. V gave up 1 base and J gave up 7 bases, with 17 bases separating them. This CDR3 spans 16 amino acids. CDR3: CASSLGVRHQGNIQYF. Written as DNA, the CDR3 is TGTGCCAGCAGCTTAGGGGTCAGGCACCAGGGGAACATTCAGTACTTC.

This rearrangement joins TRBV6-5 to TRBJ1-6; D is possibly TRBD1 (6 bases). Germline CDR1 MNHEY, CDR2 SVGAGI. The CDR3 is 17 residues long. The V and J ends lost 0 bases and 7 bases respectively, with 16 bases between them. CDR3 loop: CASSYSGAENYNSPLHF. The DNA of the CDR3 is TGTGCCAGCAGTTACTCGGGGGCGGAAAACTACAATTCACCCCTCCACTTT.

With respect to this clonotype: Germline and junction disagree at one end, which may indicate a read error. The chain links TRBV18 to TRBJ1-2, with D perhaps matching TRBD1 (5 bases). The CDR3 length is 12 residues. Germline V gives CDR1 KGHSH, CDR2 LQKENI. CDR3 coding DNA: TGTGCCAGCTCACCAGACCGGGACCAGGCCTTCTTC. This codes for CASSPDRDQAFF.

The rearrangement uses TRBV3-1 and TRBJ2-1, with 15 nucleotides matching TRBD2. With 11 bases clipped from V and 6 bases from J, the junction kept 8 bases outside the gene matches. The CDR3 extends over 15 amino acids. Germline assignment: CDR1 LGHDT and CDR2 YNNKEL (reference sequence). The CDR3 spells CASCGLAGGGNEQFF. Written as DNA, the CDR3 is TGTGCCTCCTGCGGACTAGCGGGAGGGGGCAATGAGCAGTTCTTC.

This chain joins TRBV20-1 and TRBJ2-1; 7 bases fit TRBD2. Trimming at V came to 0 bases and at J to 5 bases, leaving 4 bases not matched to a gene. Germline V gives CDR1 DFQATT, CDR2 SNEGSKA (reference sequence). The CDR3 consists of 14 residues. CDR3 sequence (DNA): TGCAGTGCTAGAGATCTAGCGGCGGACAATGAGCAGTTCTTC. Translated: CSARDLAADNEQFF.

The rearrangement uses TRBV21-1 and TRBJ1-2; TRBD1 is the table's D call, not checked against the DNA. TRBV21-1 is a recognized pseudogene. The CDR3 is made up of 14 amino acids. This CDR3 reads CASSKEQGNYGYTF. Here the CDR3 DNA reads TGTGCCAGCAGCAAAGAACAGGGGAACTATGGCTACACCTTC.

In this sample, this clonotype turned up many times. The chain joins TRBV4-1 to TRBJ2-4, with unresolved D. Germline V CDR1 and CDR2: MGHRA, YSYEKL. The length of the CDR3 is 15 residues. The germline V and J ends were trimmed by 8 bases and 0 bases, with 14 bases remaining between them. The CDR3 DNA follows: TGCGCCAGCGCACGAACCGCGCTAGCCAAAAACATTCAGTACTTC. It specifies CASARTALAKNIQYF.

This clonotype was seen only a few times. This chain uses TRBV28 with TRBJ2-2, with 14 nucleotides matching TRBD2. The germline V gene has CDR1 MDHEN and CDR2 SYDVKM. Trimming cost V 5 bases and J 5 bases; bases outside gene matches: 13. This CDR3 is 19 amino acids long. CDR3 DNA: TGTGCCAGCAGTCGACTAGCGGGAGGGCCTGAGGGGTTAACCGGGGAGCTGTTTTTT. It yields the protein CASSRLAGGPEGLTGELFF. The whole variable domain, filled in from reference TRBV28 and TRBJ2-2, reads DVKVTQSSRYLVKRTGEKVFLECVQDMDHENMFWYRQDPGLGLRLIYFSYDVKMKEKGDIPEGYSVSREKKERFSLILESASTNQTSMYLCASSRLAGGPEGLTGELFFGEGSRLTVL.

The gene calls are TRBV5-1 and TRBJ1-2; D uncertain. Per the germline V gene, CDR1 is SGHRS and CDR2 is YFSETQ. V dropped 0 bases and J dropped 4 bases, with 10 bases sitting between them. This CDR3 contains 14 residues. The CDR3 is CASSLGTLTYGYTF. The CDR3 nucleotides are TGCGCCAGCAGCTTGGGGACCCTAACCTATGGCTACACCTTC.

DNA for the CDR3: TGTGCCAGCGGGGATTACGGACAAGGACTAGCGGGCCAAGAGACCCAGTACTTC. This sequence encodes CASGDYGQGLAGQETQYF. The chain has TRBV2 and TRBJ2-5; the match to TRBD2 covers 11 bases. The CDR3 runs to 18 residues. The V gene's germline CDR1 is SNHLY and CDR2 FYNNEI. J lost 1 base, V lost 8 bases, and 15 bases had no gene match.

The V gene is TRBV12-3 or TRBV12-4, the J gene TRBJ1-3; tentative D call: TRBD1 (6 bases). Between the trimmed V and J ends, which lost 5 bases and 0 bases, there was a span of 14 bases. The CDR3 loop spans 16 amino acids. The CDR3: CASSKDRGHSGNTIYF. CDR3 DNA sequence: TGTGCCAGCAGTAAGGACCGGGGGCACTCTGGAAACACCATATATTTT.

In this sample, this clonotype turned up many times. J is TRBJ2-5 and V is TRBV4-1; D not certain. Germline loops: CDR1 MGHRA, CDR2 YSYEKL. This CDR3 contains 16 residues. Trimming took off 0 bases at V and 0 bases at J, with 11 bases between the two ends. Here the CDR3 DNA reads TGCGCCAGCAGCCAAGATCTTCCGACGGACCAAGAGACCCAGTACTTC. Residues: CASSQDLPTDQETQYF.

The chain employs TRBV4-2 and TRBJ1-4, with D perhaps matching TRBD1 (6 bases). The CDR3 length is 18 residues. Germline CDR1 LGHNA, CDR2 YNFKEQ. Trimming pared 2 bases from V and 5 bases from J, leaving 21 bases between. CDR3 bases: TGTGCCAGCAGCCAAATCCTCTCCCCAGCAGGGGACAATGAAAAACTGTTTTTT. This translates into CASSQILSPAGDNEKLFF.

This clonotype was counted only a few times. The CDR3 is CASSFLSGGASDTQYF. The CDR3 bases are TGCGCCAGCAGCTTTCTTAGCGGGGGGGCCTCAGATACGCAGTATTTT. The chain links TRBV5-1 to TRBJ2-3, with TRBD2 identical over 11 bases. V lost 2 bases, J lost 4 bases, and 6 bases stayed unmatched. This CDR3 is built from 16 residues. Germline V gene lookup returns CDR1 SGHRS and CDR2 YFSETQ.

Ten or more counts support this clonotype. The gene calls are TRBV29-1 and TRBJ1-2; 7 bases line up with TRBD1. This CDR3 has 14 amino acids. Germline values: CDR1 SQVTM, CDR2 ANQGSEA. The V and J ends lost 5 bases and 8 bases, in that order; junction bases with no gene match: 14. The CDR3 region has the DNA TGCAGCGTTCCAGACCCTTGGACAGGACGGGGCTACACCTTC. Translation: CSVPDPWTGRGYTF.

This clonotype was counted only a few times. The CDR3 DNA is TGCAGTGCTAGATTCGGCAGACCCTATGAGCAGTTCTTC. It encodes CSARFGRPYEQFF. This chain links TRBV20-1 with TRBJ2-1; the D is unclear. V was shortened by 2 bases and J by 8 bases, with 13 bases between the two germline ends. Germline loops: CDR1 DFQATT, CDR2 SNEGSKA (reference sequence). This CDR3 has 13 residues.

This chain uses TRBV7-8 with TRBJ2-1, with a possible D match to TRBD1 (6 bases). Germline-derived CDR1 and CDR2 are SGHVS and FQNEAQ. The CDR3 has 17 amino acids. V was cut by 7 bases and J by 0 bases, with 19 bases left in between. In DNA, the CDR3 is TGTGCCAGCACCCGGCAGGGGCCTTTTAGCTCCTACAATGAGCAGTTCTTC. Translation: CASTRQGPFSSYNEQFF.

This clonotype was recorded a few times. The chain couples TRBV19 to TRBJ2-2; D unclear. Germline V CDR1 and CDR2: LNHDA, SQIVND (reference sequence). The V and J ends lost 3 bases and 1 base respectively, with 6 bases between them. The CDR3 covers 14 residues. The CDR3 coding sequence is TGTGCCAGTAGTATTTCCCGGAACACCGGGGAGCTGTTTTTT. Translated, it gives CASSISRNTGELFF. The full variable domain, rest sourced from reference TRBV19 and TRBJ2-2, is DGGITQSPKYLFRKEGQNVTLSCEQNLNHDAMYWYRQDPGQGLRLIYYSQIVNDFQKGDIAEGYSVSREKKESFPLTVTSAQKNPTAFYLCASSISRNTGELFFGEGSRLTVL.

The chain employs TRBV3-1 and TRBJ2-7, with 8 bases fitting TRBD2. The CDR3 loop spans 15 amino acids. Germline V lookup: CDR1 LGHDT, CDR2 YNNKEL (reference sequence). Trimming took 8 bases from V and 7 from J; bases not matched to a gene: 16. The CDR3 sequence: CASSATSAPSSEQYF. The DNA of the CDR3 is TGTGCCAGCTCCGCGACTAGCGCCCCCTCCTCGGAGCAGTACTTC.

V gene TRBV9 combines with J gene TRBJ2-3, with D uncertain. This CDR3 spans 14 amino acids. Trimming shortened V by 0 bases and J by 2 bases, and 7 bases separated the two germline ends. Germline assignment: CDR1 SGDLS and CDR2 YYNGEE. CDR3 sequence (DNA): TGTGCCAGCAGCGTAGGGGGATACACAGATACGCAGTATTTT. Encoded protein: CASSVGGYTDTQYF.

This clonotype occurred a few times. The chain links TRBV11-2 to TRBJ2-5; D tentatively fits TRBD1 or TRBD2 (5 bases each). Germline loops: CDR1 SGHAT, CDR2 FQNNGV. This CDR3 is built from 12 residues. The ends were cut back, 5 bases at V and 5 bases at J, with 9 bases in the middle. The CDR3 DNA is TGTGCCAGCAGCCCCGGGGCGGAGACCCAGTACTTC. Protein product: CASSPGAETQYF. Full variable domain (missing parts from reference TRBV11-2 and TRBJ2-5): EAGVAQSPRYKIIEKRQSVAFWCNPISGHATLYWYQQILGQGPKLLIQFQNNGVVDDSQLPKDRFSAERLKGVDSTLKIQPAKLEDSAVYLCASSPGAETQYFGPGTRLLVL.

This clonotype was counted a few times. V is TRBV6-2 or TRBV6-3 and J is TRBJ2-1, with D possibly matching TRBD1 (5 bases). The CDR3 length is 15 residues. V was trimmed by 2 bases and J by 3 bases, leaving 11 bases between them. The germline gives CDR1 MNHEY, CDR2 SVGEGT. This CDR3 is CASSYGRAFYNEQFF. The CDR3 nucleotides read TGTGCCAGCAGTTACGGCAGGGCCTTCTACAATGAGCAGTTCTTC.

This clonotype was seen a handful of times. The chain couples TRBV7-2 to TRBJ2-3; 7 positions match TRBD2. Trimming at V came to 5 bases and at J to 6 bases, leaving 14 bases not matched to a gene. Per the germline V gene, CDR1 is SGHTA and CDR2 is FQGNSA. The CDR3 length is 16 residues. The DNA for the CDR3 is TGTGCCAGCAGCCGGCGGCGGGGGATACAATCTGATACGCAGTATTTT. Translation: CASSRRRGIQSDTQYF.

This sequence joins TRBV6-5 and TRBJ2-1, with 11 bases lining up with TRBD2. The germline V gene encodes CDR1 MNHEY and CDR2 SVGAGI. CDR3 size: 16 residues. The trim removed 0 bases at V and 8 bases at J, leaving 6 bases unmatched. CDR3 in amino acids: CASSYSPTSGAYEQFF. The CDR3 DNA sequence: TGTGCCAGCAGTTACTCCCCGACTAGCGGGGCCTATGAGCAGTTCTTC.

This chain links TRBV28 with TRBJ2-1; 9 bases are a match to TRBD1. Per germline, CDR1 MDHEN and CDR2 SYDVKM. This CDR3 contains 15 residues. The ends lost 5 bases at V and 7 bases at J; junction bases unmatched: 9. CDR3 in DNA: TGTGCCAGCAGTCCCGGACAGGGGCGGTGGAATGAGCAGTTCTTC. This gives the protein CASSPGQGRWNEQFF.